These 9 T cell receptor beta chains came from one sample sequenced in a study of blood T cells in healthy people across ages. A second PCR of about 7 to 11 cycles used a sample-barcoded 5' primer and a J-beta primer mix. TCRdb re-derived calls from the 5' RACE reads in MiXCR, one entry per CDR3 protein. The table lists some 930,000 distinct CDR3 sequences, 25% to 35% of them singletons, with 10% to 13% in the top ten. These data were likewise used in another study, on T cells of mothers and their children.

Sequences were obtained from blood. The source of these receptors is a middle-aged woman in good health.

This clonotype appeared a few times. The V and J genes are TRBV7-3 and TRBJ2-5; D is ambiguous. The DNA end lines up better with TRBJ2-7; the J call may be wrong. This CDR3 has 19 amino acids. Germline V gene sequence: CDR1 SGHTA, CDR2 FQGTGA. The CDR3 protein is CASSFPSPTDPNRVYEQYF. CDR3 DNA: TGTGCCAGCAGCTTCCCCTCACCCACCGACCCCAACAGAGTTTACGAGCAGTACTTC.

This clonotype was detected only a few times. The DNA for the CDR3 is TGTGCCAGCAGCTTGCAGGGGCTGGACAATGAGCAGTTCTTC. The encoded protein is CASSLQGLDNEQFF. This chain joins TRBV5-4 and TRBJ2-1; the D gene is possibly TRBD1 (6 bases). The germline gives CDR1 SGHNT, CDR2 YYREEE (reference sequence). This CDR3 has 14 residues. V was shortened by 1 base and J by 5 bases, with 10 bases between the two germline ends. Full variable domain (missing parts from reference TRBV5-4 and TRBJ2-1): ETGVTQSPTHLIKTRGQQVTLRCSSQSGHNTVSWYQQALGQGPQFIFQYYREEENGRGNFPPRFSGLQFPNYSSELNVNALELDDSALYLCASSLQGLDNEQFFGPGTRLTVL.

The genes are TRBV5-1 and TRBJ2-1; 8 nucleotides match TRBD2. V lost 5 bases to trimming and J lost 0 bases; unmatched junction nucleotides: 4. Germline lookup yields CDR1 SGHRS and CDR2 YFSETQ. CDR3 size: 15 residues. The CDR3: CASRQSGGSYNEQFF. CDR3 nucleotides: TGCGCCAGCAGGCAAAGCGGGGGCTCCTACAATGAGCAGTTCTTC.

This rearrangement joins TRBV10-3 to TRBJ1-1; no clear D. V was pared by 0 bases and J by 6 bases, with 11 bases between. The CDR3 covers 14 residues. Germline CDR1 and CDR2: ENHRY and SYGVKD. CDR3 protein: CAISESTGTPEAFF. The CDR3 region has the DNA TGTGCCATCAGTGAGTCGACTGGCACCCCTGAAGCTTTCTTT.

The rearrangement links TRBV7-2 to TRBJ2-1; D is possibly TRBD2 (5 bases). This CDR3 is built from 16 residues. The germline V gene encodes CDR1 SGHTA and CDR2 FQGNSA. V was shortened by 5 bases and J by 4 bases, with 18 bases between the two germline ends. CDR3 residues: CASSPKLVGSYNEQFF. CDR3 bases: TGTGCCAGCAGCCCGAAACTAGTGGGGTCGTACAATGAGCAGTTCTTC. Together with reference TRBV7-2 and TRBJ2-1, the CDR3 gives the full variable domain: GAGVSQSPSNKVTEKGKDVELRCDPISGHTALYWYRQSLGQGLEFLIYFQGNSAPDKSGLPSDRFSAERTGGSVSTLTIQRTQQEDSAVYLCASSPKLVGSYNEQFFGPGTRLTVL.

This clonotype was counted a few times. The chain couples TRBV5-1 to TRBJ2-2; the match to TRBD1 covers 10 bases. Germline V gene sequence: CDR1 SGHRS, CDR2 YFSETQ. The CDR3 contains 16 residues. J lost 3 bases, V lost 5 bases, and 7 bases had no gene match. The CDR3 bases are TGCGCCAGCAGGATGACAGGGGGCGATTACACCGGGGAGCTGTTTTTT. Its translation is CASRMTGGDYTGELFF.

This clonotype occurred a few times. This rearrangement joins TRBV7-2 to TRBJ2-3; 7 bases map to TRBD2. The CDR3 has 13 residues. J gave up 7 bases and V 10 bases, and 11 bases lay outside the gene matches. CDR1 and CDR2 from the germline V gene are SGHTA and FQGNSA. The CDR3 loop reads CATGGGVLNTQYF. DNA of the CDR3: TGTGCCACCGGTGGGGGGGTCCTAAATACGCAGTATTTT. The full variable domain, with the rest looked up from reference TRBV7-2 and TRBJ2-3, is GAGVSQSPSNKVTEKGKDVELRCDPISGHTALYWYRQSLGQGLEFLIYFQGNSAPDKSGLPSDRFSAERTGGSVSTLTIQRTQQEDSAVYLCATGGGVLNTQYFGPGTRLTVL.

This CDR3 reads CASSQDSGSGMGGADTQYF. The CDR3 DNA is TGTGCCAGCAGCCAAGATTCGGGCTCAGGGATGGGAGGGGCAGATACGCAGTATTTT. This chain connects TRBV4-2 to TRBJ2-3; TRBD2 matches 7 bases. The CDR3 extends over 19 amino acids. Germline assignment: CDR1 LGHNA and CDR2 YNFKEQ. J lost 4 bases, V lost 0 bases, and 16 bases had no gene match.

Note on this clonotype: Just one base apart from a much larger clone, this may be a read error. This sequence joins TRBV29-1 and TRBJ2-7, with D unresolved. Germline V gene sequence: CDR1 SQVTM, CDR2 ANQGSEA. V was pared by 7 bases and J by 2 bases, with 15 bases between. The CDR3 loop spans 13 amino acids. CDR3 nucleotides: TGCAGCGGTCTATCCGACCGACCCTACGAGCAGTACTTC. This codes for CSGLSDRPYEQYF.